This note documents a single T cell receptor (beta chain) sequence. Which antigen it targets is not known. Qualities for individual bases were not recorded, and no much larger clone is one base off. To be included, a participant needed at least one PBMC sample from before ART initiation plus at least two post-ART samples. Treatment was received in the United States of America by all participants with HIV. Before DNA extraction, cryopreserved samples containing about 0.9-10 million PBMC were thawed and washed. At the time of the earliest PBMC sample for each participant with HIV, ages ranged from about 23 to 60 years. PBMC samples were contributed by each participant from 1-4 timepoints before ART initiation and 2-8 timepoints after ART initiation, with a median of 7 samples. For every participant, serial HIV viral load, CD4+ T-cell count, ART history and demographic data were obtained. Genomic DNA was extracted from unsorted PBMC with a Qiagen kit on a QIAcube, with processing performed in batches of 12 samples.

This entry belongs to a study of long-term antiretroviral therapy in people with HIV (dated 2022 in TCRdb). Turning to the overall study: The earliest samples were collected approximately a decade before the 2015 WHO recommendation for immediate ART, a period when ART was typically delayed until CD4 counts fell. A total of around 190 cryopreserved PBMC samples came from around 30 adults with confirmed HIV infection and were collected serially over a mean of roughly 6 years (range 1-12). Test extractions of a monoclonal T-cell line alongside 30 to 35 polyclonal samples showed no cross-contamination during QIAcube processing. A retrospective serial study tested whether changes in peripheral blood TRB repertoire composition and diversity were associated with ART initiation and durable HIV suppression. About 40% of the 30 participants with HIV were female.

Broader findings and caveats from the paper: Because cell numbers in pre-ART samples were limited, unsorted PBMC were profiled instead of sorted CD4+ and CD8+ T cells. Inferences about post-ART repertoire changes were limited because no data were available on ART adherence, viral resistance or therapy changes. The repertoire was dominated across all time points by expanded TRB clones identified before ART initiation, although this dominance was seen to fluctuate and to decrease in many PLHIV after ART. Because PBMC availability was limited, only the TCR beta chain was sequenced, with no alpha chain pairing. Starting ART was linked to a significant rise in TRB diversity, yet even after long-term ART the diversity remained significantly lower than in transplant donor controls. The samples were dated from 2004 to 2017, and the ART regimens that were used may be less effective than current ART regimens. HIV repertoires had narrower CDR3 length ranges than controls, and the network structure suggested an antigen-experienced repertoire that shifted only slightly toward naive after ART.

The immunoSEQ hsTCRB v3.0 assay was used at survey level resolution to sequence the TRB variable region. The targeted TRB sequencing depth was about 40,000-55,000 T-cell genomes per sample. TRB libraries were pooled and sequenced on an Illumina MiSeq using a v3 150-cycle kit. Per the authors' processing: Analysis of repertoires was carried out in R inside a reproducible Nextflow workflow spanning QC, data transformation and analysis. LymphoSeq2, an R package for exploring AIRR-Seq data, was used to implement the custom analyses. Several samples that produced fewer than 5000 total TRB sequences were removed, so approximately 190 HIV repertoires were analyzed. Among the 170 to 200 retained HIV repertoires, around 60 were collected before ART initiation and 120 to 140 were collected after ART initiation. Repertoires were downsampled to 5000 TRB nucleotide sequences, and summary statistics were averaged over 100 downsampling iterations. The analysis kept only TRB sequences whose CDR3 regions were at least seven amino acids long. Two measures captured diversity: a Shannon entropy-derived clonality score and the Gini coefficient. Repertoire networks linked the top 5000 CDR3 amino acid sequences whenever two sequences differed by an edit distance of one. For TRB CDR3 amino acid sequences, antigen specificity groups and MHC restriction were predicted with GLIPH2. CDR3 amino acid sequences were matched against VDJdb and McPAS-TCR to flag known CMV, EBV, HIV or tissue antigen associations. Pre-ART, post-ART and control groups were compared with Wilcoxon signed-rank tests and Holm-Bonferroni correction. In its TCRdb copy, this immuneACCESS table keeps in-frame sequences only and misses some clones. Where compared with another copy, unresolved V genes explain less than half of these, and the others have no known cause. V and J calls and clone size come straight from that table; D and trimming were deduced from the DNA. The sample table shows tens of thousands of clones, and roughly 96% are seen once. Less than 3.5% of the sample is in the top ten clones.

The germline V gene supplies CDR1 SGDLS and CDR2 YYNGEE. The CDR3 holds 14 amino acids from the cysteine to the phenylalanine. The CDR3 DNA has 42 bases and is translated from base 1. The V end loses 0 bases and the J end loses 5 bases, and a stretch of 11 bases separates them. The clonotype comes from a woman between 50 and 59 years old with HIV. The sequencing here drew on unsorted PBMCs, taken 3.7 years after starting antiretroviral therapy. The chain employs TRBV9 and TRBJ1-1; a confident D gene designation cannot be given. The sequenced DNA: TGTGCCAGCAGCGTAGATGGGTCCGGTACTGAAGCTTTCTTT. Its product reads: CASSVDGSGTEAFF.